The 2 T cell receptor beta chains in this list originate from one sample, sequenced in a study of CD8+ T cells in alopecia areata. Following extraction, RNA underwent reverse transcription to cDNA, which served as the sequencing template. The repertoire was sequenced with immunoSEQ multiplex PCR; TCRdb's copy has only in-frame clones and lacks some. The sample gives roughly 150,000 clones, over 70% of which show up once; roughly 16% is in the top ten. Sequences were derived from CD8+ T cells sorted from blood, sampled at week 0. These receptors were taken from a human donor with alopecia areata.

V usage is TRBV7-9 and J usage is TRBJ2-7; D is undetermined. The CDR3 loop spans 12 amino acids. With 0 bases removed from V and 12 bases from J, the gap between germline ends came to 12 bases. In germline, CDR1 is SEHNR, CDR2 FQNEAQ (reference sequence). The CDR3 sequence: CASSLAMADPYF. CDR3 DNA: TGTGCCAGCAGCTTAGCGATGGCAGACCCGTACTTC.

The CDR3 loop is CASSSDTGFEQYF. The DNA of the CDR3 is TGTGCCAGTAGCTCGGACACCGGTTTCGAGCAGTACTTC. V usage is TRBV19 and J usage is TRBJ2-7, with a tentative D call TRBD1 (5 bases). This CDR3 contains 13 residues. V was shortened by 6 bases and J by 6 bases, with 15 bases between the two germline ends. Germline V gene data show CDR1 as LNHDA and CDR2 as SQIVND (reference sequence).